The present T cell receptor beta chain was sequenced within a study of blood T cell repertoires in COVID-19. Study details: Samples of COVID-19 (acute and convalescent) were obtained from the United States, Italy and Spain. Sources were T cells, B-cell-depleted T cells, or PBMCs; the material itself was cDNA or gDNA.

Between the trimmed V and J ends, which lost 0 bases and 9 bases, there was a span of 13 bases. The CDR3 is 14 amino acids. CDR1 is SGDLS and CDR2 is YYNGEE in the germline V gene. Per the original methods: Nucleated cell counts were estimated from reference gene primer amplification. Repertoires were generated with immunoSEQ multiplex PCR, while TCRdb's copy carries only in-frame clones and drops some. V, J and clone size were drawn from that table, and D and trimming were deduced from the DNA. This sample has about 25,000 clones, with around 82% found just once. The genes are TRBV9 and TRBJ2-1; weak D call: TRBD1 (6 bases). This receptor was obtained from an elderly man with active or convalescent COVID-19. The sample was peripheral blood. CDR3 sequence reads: CASSVVRDIGEQFF. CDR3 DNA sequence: TGTGCCAGCAGCGTAGTTAGGGACATCGGTGAGCAGTTCTTC.